Each of the 14 T cell receptor beta chains below was sequenced from the same sample in a study of blood T cell repertoires in COVID-19. The assay was immunoSEQ multiplex PCR, and TCRdb's table has in-frame clones only and misses some. Among some 150,000 clones listed, about four fifths were seen once. The sequenced material came from peripheral blood. The receptors originated from a man in his 60s with acute or convalescent COVID-19.

This clone has only a few counts. The rearrangement joins TRBV7-2 to TRBJ1-1; D not certain. Trimming pared 3 bases from V and 1 base from J, leaving 6 bases between. CDR1 SGHTA and CDR2 FQGNSA come from the germline V gene. CDR3 size: 13 residues. The chain's CDR3 is CASSFQKNTEAFF. CDR3 nucleotide sequence: TGTGCCAGCAGCTTTCAGAAGAACACTGAAGCTTTCTTT.

Only one count was recorded for this clone. The chain carries TRBV27 and TRBJ2-5; weak D call: TRBD2 (5 bases). The CDR3 length is 13 residues. Deletions cut 8 bases from V and 4 bases from J, with 14 bases between. Germline-derived CDR1 and CDR2 are MNHEY and SMNVEV (reference sequence). The CDR3 sequence is CASRLGGSETQYF. CDR3 coding DNA: TGTGCCAGCCGGCTTGGCGGGTCAGAGACCCAGTACTTC.

The chain has TRBV15 and TRBJ2-1, with unresolved D. This CDR3 is 15 amino acids long. Trimming took off 5 bases at V and 0 bases at J, with 11 bases between the two ends. CDR1 is LNHNV and CDR2 is YYDKDF in the germline V gene (reference sequence). The CDR3 DNA follows: TGTGCCACCAGCCCCGATGCGTTCTCCTACAATGAGCAGTTCTTC. This gives the protein CATSPDAFSYNEQFF.

The rearrangement links TRBV5-1 to TRBJ2-2; possibly TRBD2 for D (5 bases). CDR3 length: 13 residues. Germline V gives CDR1 SGHRS, CDR2 YFSETQ. Trimming removed 2 bases from V and 6 bases from J, with 8 bases in between. CDR3 residues: CASSLLGAGELFF. The CDR3, as DNA: TGCGCCAGCAGCTTACTAGGAGCCGGGGAGCTGTTTTTT.

This clone occurred once. The chain carries TRBV6-5 and TRBJ1-5; TRBD1 might be the D (5 bases). Germline V lookup: CDR1 MNHEY, CDR2 SVGAGI. The CDR3 spans 15 residues. Deletions cut 6 bases from V and 1 base from J, with 13 bases between. This chain's CDR3 is CASSPGEQSNQPQHF. CDR3 nucleotide sequence: TGTGCCAGCAGCCCGGGGGAACAGAGCAATCAGCCCCAGCATTTT.

A single count supports this clone. The chain is built from TRBV18 and TRBJ2-7, with TRBD2 matching over 7 bases. Germline-derived CDR1 and CDR2 are KGHSH and LQKENI. Trimming cost V 3 bases and J 2 bases; bases outside gene matches: 10. This CDR3 is 16 amino acids long. The CDR3 nucleotides read TGTGCCAGCTCACCTAGGGAGGGACTATCTACCTACGAGCAGTACTTC. Residues: CASSPREGLSTYEQYF.

The rearrangement joins TRBV3-1 (or the pseudogene TRBV3-2) to TRBJ1-3, with D maybe TRBD1 (5 bases). There are 17 residues in the CDR3. The germline V gene encodes CDR1 LGHDT and CDR2 YNNKEL (reference sequence). With 1 base removed from V and 7 bases from J, the gap between germline ends came to 20 bases. The CDR3, as DNA: TGTGCCAGCAGCCAAGGCAATTCTTACAGGCTGGGGAACACCATATATTTT. It translates to CASSQGNSYRLGNTIYF.

The chain is built from TRBV9 and TRBJ1-1, with unresolved D. This CDR3 region has 14 residues. Trimming removed 1 base from V and 1 base from J, with 8 bases in between. Germline CDR1 SGDLS, CDR2 YYNGEE. The CDR3 region has the DNA TGTGCCAGCAGCGTATTGCCAGAGAACACTGAAGCTTTCTTT. This sequence encodes CASSVLPENTEAFF.

The gene calls are TRBV20-1 and TRBJ1-1; D unclear. In germline, CDR1 is DFQATT, CDR2 SNEGSKA (reference sequence). This CDR3 is built from 13 residues. V lost 3 bases, J lost 5 bases, and 13 bases lay in between. The CDR3 loop reads CSASRPGITEAFF. In nucleotides, the CDR3 is TGCAGTGCTAGTAGACCGGGGATAACTGAAGCTTTCTTT.

This chain uses TRBV19 with TRBJ2-7; D possibly corresponds to TRBD2 (6 bases). The germline CDR1 and CDR2 sequences are LNHDA and SQIVND (reference sequence). Trimming removed 3 bases from V and 7 bases from J, with 22 bases in between. The CDR3 contains 16 residues. The CDR3 nucleotides are TGTGCCAGTAGTATGGGGCGGACTACCACCGTGGGAGAGCAGTACTTC. It encodes CASSMGRTTTVGEQYF.

Here the CDR3 DNA reads TGTGCCAGCAGTTTACAGGGAAACAGCTACGAGCAGTACTTC. Translation: CASSLQGNSYEQYF. The chain links TRBV27 to TRBJ2-7; maybe TRBD1 (5 bases). V lost 2 bases to trimming and J lost 3 bases, with 11 bases between them. This CDR3 comprises 14 residues. Germline V CDR1 and CDR2: MNHEY, SMNVEV (reference sequence).

Only one count was recorded for this clone. The CDR3 is CASSLQGADTQYF. CDR3 nucleotides: TGTGCCAGCAGTTTACAGGGGGCAGATACGCAGTATTTT. The chain joins TRBV7-2 to TRBJ2-3; 8 bases are shared with TRBD1. The CDR3 spans 13 residues. CDR1 is SGHTA, CDR2 FQGNSA, per germline. V shed 6 bases and J 4 bases; nucleotides not matched to a gene: 3.

The rearrangement links TRBV5-6 to TRBJ2-6; tentative D call: TRBD1 (6 bases). From germline, CDR1 is SGHDT and CDR2 YYEEEE. This CDR3 is built from 17 residues. V lost 1 base, J lost 0 bases, and 11 bases lay in between. Written as DNA, the CDR3 is TGTGCCAGCAGCTTGTACAGGGTTAGCTCTGGGGCCAACGTCCTGACTTTC. Translating gives CASSLYRVSSGANVLTF.

The chain joins TRBV19 to TRBJ1-1; D possibly corresponds to TRBD1 (6 bases). Trimming shortened V by 9 bases and J by 0 bases, and 14 bases separated the two germline ends. The CDR3 consists of 14 residues. Germline CDR1 reads LNHDA; CDR2 reads SQIVND (reference sequence). CDR3 nucleotides: TGTGCCAGCCGGGACACCGCCATGAACACTGAAGCTTTCTTT. Translating gives CASRDTAMNTEAFF.